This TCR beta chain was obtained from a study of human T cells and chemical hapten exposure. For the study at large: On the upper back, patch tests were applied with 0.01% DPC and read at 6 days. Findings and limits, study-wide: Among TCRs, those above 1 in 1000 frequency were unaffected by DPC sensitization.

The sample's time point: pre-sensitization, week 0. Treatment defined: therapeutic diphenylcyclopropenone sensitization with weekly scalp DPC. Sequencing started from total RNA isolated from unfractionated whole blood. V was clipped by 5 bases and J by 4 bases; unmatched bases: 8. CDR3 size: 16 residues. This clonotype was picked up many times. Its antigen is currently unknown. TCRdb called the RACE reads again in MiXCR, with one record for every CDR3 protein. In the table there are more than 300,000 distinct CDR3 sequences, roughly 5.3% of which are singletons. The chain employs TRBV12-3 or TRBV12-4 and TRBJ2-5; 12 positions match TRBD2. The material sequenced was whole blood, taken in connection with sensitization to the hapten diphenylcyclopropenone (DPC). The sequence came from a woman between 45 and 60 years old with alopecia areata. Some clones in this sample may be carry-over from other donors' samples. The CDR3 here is CASSTLAGGQGETQYF. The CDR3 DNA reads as TGTGCCAGCAGTACACTAGCGGGGGGCCAGGGAGAGACCCAGTACTTC.